This TCR beta chain appears in the sequencing data of a study of a mutant IDH1 vaccine in newly diagnosed glioma. About the study: Once 4-6 weeks had passed after radiotherapy alone, vaccination started, or it started with temozolomide cycles. Treated patients, averaging about 40 years, were about 60% male and around 38% female.

Trimming stripped 2 bases from V and 0 bases from J, with 11 bases between. The CDR3 is 15 residues long. CDR1 MNHEY and CDR2 SVGAGI come from the germline V gene. TCRdb's copy holds only in-frame clones and misses some; the assay was immunoSEQ multiplex PCR. The sample has roughly 60,000 clones, over 70% seen once. This clone was recorded once. Its antigen is as yet unknown. Regarding time point: week 23, last vaccination. One vaccine dose held 300 ug of mutant IDH1 20-mer peptide and came with topical imiquimod. Study results and limitations: Pseudoprogression seemed unrelated to changes in top peripheral T cell clonotypes.

The specimen comprised PBMCs, sampled from a glioma patient whose treatment included an IDH1 peptide vaccine. The receptor was isolated from a middle-aged man with glioma. The chain couples TRBV6-5 to TRBJ2-7; weak D call: TRBD1 (5 bases). The CDR3 DNA is TGTGCCAGCAGTTACGGCCTAGGGGCCTCCTACGAGCAGTACTTC. This gives the protein CASSYGLGASYEQYF.